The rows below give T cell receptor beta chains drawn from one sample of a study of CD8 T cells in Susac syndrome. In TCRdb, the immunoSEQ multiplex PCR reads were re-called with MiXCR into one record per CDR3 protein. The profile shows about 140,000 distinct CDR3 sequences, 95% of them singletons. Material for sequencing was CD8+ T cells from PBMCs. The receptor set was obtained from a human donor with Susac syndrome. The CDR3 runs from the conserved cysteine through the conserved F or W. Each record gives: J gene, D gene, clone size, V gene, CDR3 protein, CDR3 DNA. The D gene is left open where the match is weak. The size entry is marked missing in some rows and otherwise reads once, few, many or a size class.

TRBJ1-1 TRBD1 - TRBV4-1 CASSPRTGGWSEAFF TGCGCCAGCAGCCCCAGGACAGGGGGATGGTCTGAAGCTTTCTTT
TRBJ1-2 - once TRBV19 CAIVLSGYTF TGTGCCATTGTTCTTTCTGGCTACACCTTC
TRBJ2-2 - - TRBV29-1 CSVQGPGQITGELFF TGCAGCGTTCAGGGTCCAGGGCAGATTACCGGGGAGCTGTTTTTT
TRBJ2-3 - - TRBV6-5 CASILGRSSTDTQYF TGTGCCAGTATCCTGGGGAGGTCTAGCACAGATACGCAGTATTTT
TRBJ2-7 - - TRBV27 CASSGGGGEDEQYF TGTGCCAGCAGCGGTGGAGGAGGGGAGGACGAGCAGTACTTC
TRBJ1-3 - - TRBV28 CASSFPHSGNTIYF TGTGCCAGCAGTTTCCCCCACTCTGGAAACACCATATATTTT
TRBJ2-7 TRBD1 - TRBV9 CASSVAGTGVEQYF TGTGCCAGCAGCGTAGCCGGGACAGGGGTCGAGCAGTACTTC
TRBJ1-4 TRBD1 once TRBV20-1 CSAPDRESTEKLFF TGCAGTGCTCCGGACAGGGAGTCGACTGAAAAACTGTTTTTT
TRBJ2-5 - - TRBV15 CATSRVRTETGVETQYF TGTGCCACCAGCAGAGTCCGGACAGAAACGGGGGTTGAGACCCAGTACTTC
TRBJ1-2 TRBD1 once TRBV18 CASFGQGALNYGYTF TGTGCCAGCTTTGGACAGGGGGCTTTAAACTATGGCTACACCTTC
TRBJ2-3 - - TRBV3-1 CASQEPSTDTQYF TGTGCCAGTCAGGAGCCTAGCACAGATACGCAGTATTTT
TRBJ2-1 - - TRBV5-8 CASSLPEQESSYNEQFF TGTGCCAGCAGCCTTCCGGAGCAGGAGAGCTCCTACAATGAGCAGTTCTTC
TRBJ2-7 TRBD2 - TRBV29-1 CSGGTTEQYF TGCAGCGGAGGGACTACCGAGCAGTACTTC
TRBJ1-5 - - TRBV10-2 CASSRGFGSNQPQHF TGCGCCAGCAGCAGGGGATTCGGGAGCAATCAGCCCCAGCATTTT
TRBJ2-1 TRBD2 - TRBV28 CASRPAASGSHSYNEQFF TGTGCCAGCAGACCAGCGGCTAGCGGGAGTCACTCCTACAATGAGCAGTTCTTC
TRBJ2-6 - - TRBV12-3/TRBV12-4 CASSLSGAGANVLTF TGTGCCAGCAGTTTGTCCGGGGCTGGGGCCAACGTCCTGACTTTC
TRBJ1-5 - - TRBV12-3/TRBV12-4 CASSPGGHQPQHF TGTGCCAGCAGCCCCGGGGGCCATCAGCCCCAGCATTTT
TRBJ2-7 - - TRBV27 CASTELGGEQYF TGTGCCAGTACAGAACTCGGGGGCGAGCAGTACTTC
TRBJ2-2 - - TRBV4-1 CASSHPPRGNTGELFF TGCGCCAGCAGCCATCCCCCTCGGGGTAACACCGGGGAGCTGTTTTTT
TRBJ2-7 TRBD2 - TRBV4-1 CASSQAPQREGLQYEQYF TGCGCCAGCAGCCAAGCGCCCCAGCGGGAGGGCCTCCAATACGAGCAGTACTTC
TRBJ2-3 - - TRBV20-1 CSASSSLDDTDTQYF TGCAGTGCTAGTTCCTCCCTGGACGACACAGATACGCAGTATTTT
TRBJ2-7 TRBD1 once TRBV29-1 CSVGTGMEYEQYF TGCAGCGTAGGGACAGGTATGGAATACGAGCAGTACTTC
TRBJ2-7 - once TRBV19 CASSIGAGYEQYF TGTGCCAGTAGTATAGGGGCCGGTTACGAGCAGTACTTC
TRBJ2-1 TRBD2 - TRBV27 CASRSGSTPYNEQFF TGTGCCAGTCGTAGCGGGAGCACACCCTACAATGAGCAGTTCTTC
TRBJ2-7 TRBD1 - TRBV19 CASSPSRGQGAYEQYF TGTGCCAGTAGCCCCTCCCGGGGACAGGGGGCCTACGAGCAGTACTTC
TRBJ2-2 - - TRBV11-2 CASSSLAPNTGELFF TGTGCCAGCAGCTCTCTAGCGCCGAACACCGGGGAGCTGTTTTTT
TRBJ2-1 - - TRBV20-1 CSASTPLRYNEQFF TGCAGTGCTAGTACGCCCCTGCGGTACAATGAGCAGTTCTTC
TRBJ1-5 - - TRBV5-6 CASSPGTGQPQHF TGTGCCAGCAGCCCGGGGACGGGGCAGCCCCAGCATTTT
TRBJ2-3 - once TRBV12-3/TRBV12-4 CATQEGGTDTQYF TGTGCCACCCAGGAGGGGGGGACAGATACGCAGTATTTT
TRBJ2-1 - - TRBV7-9 CASSLWIHEQFF TGTGCCAGCAGCTTATGGATCCATGAGCAGTTCTTC
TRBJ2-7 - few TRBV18 CASSPDLYEQYF TGTGCCAGCTCACCGGACCTCTACGAGCAGTACTTC
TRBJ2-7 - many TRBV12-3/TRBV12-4 CASSLGGEQYF TGTGCCAGCAGTTTAGGGGGCGAGCAGTACTTC
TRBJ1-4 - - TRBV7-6 CASMSVANEKLFF TGTGCCAGCATGTCCGTAGCTAATGAAAAACTGTTTTTT
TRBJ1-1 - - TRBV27 CASSLISRAKNTEAFF TGTGCCAGCAGTTTAATTAGCAGGGCCAAGAACACTGAAGCTTTCTTT
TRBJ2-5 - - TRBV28 CASSSFGGKQETQYF TGTGCCAGCAGTTCATTCGGCGGGAAACAAGAGACCCAGTACTTC
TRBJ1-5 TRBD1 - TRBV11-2 CASSSWGGLGQGTQPQHF TGTGCCAGCAGTTCGTGGGGGGGATTAGGACAGGGGACTCAGCCCCAGCATTTT
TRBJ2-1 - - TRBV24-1 CATSDSLVGYNEQFF TGTGCCACCAGTGATAGTCTCGTTGGCTACAATGAGCAGTTCTTC
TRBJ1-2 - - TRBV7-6 CASSSGGLSSRGYTF TGTGCCAGCAGCTCGGGGGGTTTGTCCTCAAGGGGCTACACCTTC
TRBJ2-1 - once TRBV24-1 CATSDLSQDFNEQFF TGTGCCACCAGTGATTTATCGCAGGACTTCAATGAGCAGTTCTTC
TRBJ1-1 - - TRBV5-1 CASSLDNTEAFF TGCGCCAGCAGCTTGGATAACACTGAAGCTTTCTTT
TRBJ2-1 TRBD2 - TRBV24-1 CATSEPTSGSPHEQFF TGTGCCACCAGTGAACCTACTAGCGGGAGTCCCCATGAGCAGTTCTTC
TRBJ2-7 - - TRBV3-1 CASSQEGADSPYEQYF TGTGCCAGCAGCCAAGAGGGGGCAGATTCTCCCTACGAGCAGTACTTC
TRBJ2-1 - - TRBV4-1 CASSRAADYYNEQFF TGCGCCAGCAGCCGGGCAGCGGACTACTACAATGAGCAGTTCTTC
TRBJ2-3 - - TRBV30 CAWSATGGWTDTQYF TGTGCCTGGAGTGCGACAGGAGGTTGGACAGATACGCAGTATTTT
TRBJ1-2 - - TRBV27 CASSLLGGASAYGYTF TGTGCCAGCAGTTTATTGGGGGGCGCGTCAGCCTATGGCTACACCTTC